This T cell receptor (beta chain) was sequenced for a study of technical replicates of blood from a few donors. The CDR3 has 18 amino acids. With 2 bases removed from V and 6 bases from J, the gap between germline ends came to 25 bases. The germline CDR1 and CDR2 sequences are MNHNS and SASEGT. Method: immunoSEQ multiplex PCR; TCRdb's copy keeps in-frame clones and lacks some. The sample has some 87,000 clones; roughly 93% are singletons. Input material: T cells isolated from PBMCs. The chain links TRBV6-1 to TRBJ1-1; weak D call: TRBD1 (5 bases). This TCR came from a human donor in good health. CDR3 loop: CASSESSIRVGHSSEAFF. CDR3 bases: TGTGCCAGCAGTGAAAGTTCTATCAGGGTGGGTCATAGTTCTGAAGCTTTCTTT.